Listed here is a single TCR beta chain. This clonotype was detected many times. What antigen it recognizes has not been identified. No much larger clone is present one base from it, and per-base qualities are unavailable. This sample is part of a study of T-cell reconstitution after alpha-beta-depleted transplantation in children (dated by TCRdb to about 2016). Regarding the research as a whole: Using TCR repertoire profiling, the study quantitatively followed how T-cell immune reconstitution unfolded in children after TCRalphabeta/CD19-depleted allogeneic hematopoietic cell transplantation.

The CDR1 and CDR2 encoded by the germline V gene are KGHSH and LQKENI. There are 15 amino acids in the CDR3, from cysteine to phenylalanine inclusive. Just CDR3 DNA is preserved here, 45 bases in frame from base 1. The V end loses 5 bases and the J end loses 5 bases, and a stretch of 15 bases separates them. The library was obtained by PCR. The reads were generated on an Illumina HiSeq 2500. TCR libraries were prepared with molecular barcoding, using unique molecular identifiers to normalize TCRbeta repertoire quantification. TCRdb reworked the public reads: Q25 trimming with fastp, MiXCR clone assembly, productive beta chains retained. CDR3 protein sequences are deduplicated, and each keeps its most common genes and DNA. This sample holds just over 350,000 distinct CDR3 sequences; about an eighth were observed only once. Approximately 4.3% of the sample is in the top ten clones.

The rearrangement combines TRBV18 with TRBJ2-2, with a tentative D gene TRBD1 over 5 matching bases. The receptor's source is a human donor who donated a stem cell graft to a child with Fanconi anemia. Sequences were derived from PBMCs, sampled from the stem cell graft. The CDR3 region has the sequence CASSLAGKRTGELFF. At the DNA level, the sequence is TGTGCCAGCTCATTAGCAGGGAAGAGGACCGGGGAGCTGTTTTTT.